The 11 T cell receptor beta chains below all came from one sample that was sequenced in a study of beta chain features in type 1 diabetes. The authors reverse transcribed all of the isolated RNA, so sequencing captured expressed TCRB transcripts. Method: immunoSEQ multiplex PCR; TCRdb's copy keeps in-frame clones and lacks some. The table lists hundreds of thousands of clones, 10% to 15% of them singletons. The sequenced sample was naive CD4+ T cells from blood. These receptors originate from a man between 18 and 35 years old in good health.

This clone appeared a few times. The V call is TRBV7-9, the J call TRBJ1-1, with D possibly matching TRBD1 (5 bases). Germline CDR1 SEHNR, CDR2 FQNEAQ (reference sequence). The CDR3 consists of 14 residues. The V and J ends lost 1 base and 9 bases respectively, with 15 bases between them. The CDR3 is CASSLEQGTTQAFF. CDR3 nucleotides: TGTGCCAGCAGCTTAGAGCAGGGTACCACCCAAGCTTTCTTT.

The table lists this clone with a few counts. The chain is built from TRBV4-1 and TRBJ2-4, with 7 bases identical to TRBD2. The V gene end was trimmed by 5 bases and the J gene end by 0 bases; junction bases not matched to a gene: 13. CDR3 length: 18 amino acids. Germline lookup yields CDR1 MGHRA and CDR2 YSYEKL. DNA of the CDR3: TGCGCCAGCAGCACAGCCGGGACTACTGGTAAAGCCAAAAACATTCAGTACTTC. This translates into CASSTAGTTGKAKNIQYF.

This clone was detected a few times. The chain has TRBV30 and TRBJ1-5; 8 nucleotides line up with TRBD1. Germline CDR1 GTSNPN, CDR2 SVGIG (reference sequence). V was clipped by 6 bases and J by 7 bases; unmatched bases: 5. The CDR3 extends over 12 amino acids. CDR3 loop: CACNRGEQPQHF. The CDR3 nucleotides are TGTGCCTGCAACAGGGGGGAACAGCCCCAGCATTTT.

This clone has more than one count but fewer than ten. The chain has TRBV7-6 and TRBJ1-3, with D hard to call. This CDR3 comprises 15 residues. Germline V gene data show CDR1 as SGHVS and CDR2 as FNYEAQ. V lost 1 base to trimming and J lost 0 bases, with 7 bases between them. CDR3 loop: CASSLDLFSGNTIYF. CDR3 coding DNA: TGTGCCAGCAGCTTAGACTTATTCTCTGGAAACACCATATATTTT.

The chain carries TRBV7-2 and TRBJ1-4, with TRBD1 matching 9 bases. The CDR3 length is 15 residues. Unmatched junction bases numbered 9, after V lost 5 bases and J lost 8 bases. Germline V gene data show CDR1 as SGHTA and CDR2 as FQGNSA. CDR3 protein: CASSITGTGYEKLFF. DNA for the CDR3: TGTGCCAGCAGCATCACCGGGACAGGGTACGAAAAACTGTTTTTT.

This clone was counted a few times. The chain links TRBV11-3 to TRBJ1-1, with TRBD1 matching 7 bases. Trimming took 11 bases from V and 1 from J; bases not matched to a gene: 19. The CDR3 is made up of 17 amino acids. Germline-derived CDR1 and CDR2 are SGHNT and YENEEA. The CDR3: CAEGLPGQKTGNTEAFF. CDR3 sequence (DNA): TGTGCCGAGGGGCTGCCGGGACAGAAAACTGGGAACACTGAAGCTTTCTTT. Supplemented by reference TRBV11-3 and TRBJ1-1, the full variable domain reads EAGVVQSPRYKIIEKKQPVAFWCNPISGHNTLYWYLQNLGQGPELLIRYENEEAVDDSQLPKDRFSAERLKGVDSTLKIQPAELGDSAVYLCAEGLPGQKTGNTEAFFGQGTRLTVV.

V and J are TRBV5-8 and TRBJ2-1, with 10 bases aligning to TRBD1. Germline V lookup: CDR1 SGHTS, CDR2 YDEGEE. The CDR3 contains 14 residues. Trimming cost V 2 bases and J 7 bases; bases outside gene matches: 3. CDR3 sequence (DNA): TGTGCCAGCAGCTTTGACAGGGGGCGAAATGAGCAGTTCTTC. It encodes CASSFDRGRNEQFF.

The chain has TRBV7-9 and TRBJ2-1, with D possibly TRBD2 on 7 matching bases. V gave up 7 bases and J gave up 9 bases, with 19 bases separating them. Germline CDR1 reads SEHNR; CDR2 reads FQNEAQ (reference sequence). There are 14 residues in the CDR3. CDR3 sequence: CASTLRGGSGEQFF. As DNA, the CDR3 is TGTGCCAGCACCCTTAGGGGGGGCTCGGGTGAGCAGTTCTTC.

The chain has TRBV7-9 and TRBJ2-5, with TRBD1 as a possible D gene (6 bases). With 8 bases removed from V and 5 bases from J, the gap between germline ends came to 21 bases. The CDR3 contains 15 residues. The germline gives CDR1 SEHNR, CDR2 FQNEAQ (reference sequence). CDR3 residues: CASGTTGLHGETQYF. The CDR3 nucleotides read TGTGCCAGCGGGACAACCGGACTGCACGGGGAGACCCAGTACTTC. Full variable domain (outside the CDR3, taken from reference TRBV7-9 and TRBJ2-5): DTGVSQNPRHKITKRGQNVTFRCDPISEHNRLYWYRQTLGQGPEFLTYFQNEAQLEKSRLLSDRFSAERPKGSFSTLEIQRTEQGDSAMYLCASGTTGLHGETQYFGPGTRLLVL.

The chain has TRBV7-2 and TRBJ1-6; no clear D gene. Germline V gene lookup returns CDR1 SGHTA and CDR2 FQGNSA. This CDR3 comprises 15 residues. V dropped 5 bases and J dropped 9 bases, with 17 bases sitting between them. CDR3 amino acids: CASSNFDPRGSPLHF. The CDR3 region has the DNA TGTGCCAGCAGCAACTTCGACCCGCGGGGTTCACCCCTCCACTTT. Complete variable domain (other parts from reference TRBV7-2 and TRBJ1-6): GAGVSQSPSNKVTEKGKDVELRCDPISGHTALYWYRQSLGQGLEFLIYFQGNSAPDKSGLPSDRFSAERTGGSVSTLTIQRTQQEDSAVYLCASSNFDPRGSPLHFGNGTRLTVT.

This clone occurred a few times. The chain combines TRBV4-3 with TRBJ2-5; D possibly corresponds to TRBD1 (5 bases). The CDR3 is 13 residues long. From germline, CDR1 is LGHNA and CDR2 YSLEER. Trimming pared 3 bases from V and 3 bases from J, leaving 8 bases between. CDR3 DNA sequence: TGCGCCAGCAGCCACCAGGGAAAAGAGACCCAGTACTTC. Translated: CASSHQGKETQYF.